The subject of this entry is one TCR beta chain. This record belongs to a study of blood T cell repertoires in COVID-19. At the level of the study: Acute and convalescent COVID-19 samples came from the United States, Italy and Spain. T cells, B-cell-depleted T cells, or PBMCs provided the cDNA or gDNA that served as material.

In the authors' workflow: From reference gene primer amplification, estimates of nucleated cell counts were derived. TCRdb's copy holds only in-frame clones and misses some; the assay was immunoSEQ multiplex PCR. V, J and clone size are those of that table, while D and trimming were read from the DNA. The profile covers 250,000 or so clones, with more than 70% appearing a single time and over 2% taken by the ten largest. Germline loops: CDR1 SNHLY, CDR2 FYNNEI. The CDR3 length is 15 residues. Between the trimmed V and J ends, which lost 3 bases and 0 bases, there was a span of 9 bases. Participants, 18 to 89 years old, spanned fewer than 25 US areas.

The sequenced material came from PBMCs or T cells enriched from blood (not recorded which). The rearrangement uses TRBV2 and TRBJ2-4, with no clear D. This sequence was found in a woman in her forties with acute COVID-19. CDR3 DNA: TGTGCCAGCAGTGACAGGAACTTAGCCAAAAACATTCAGTACTTC. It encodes CASSDRNLAKNIQYF.